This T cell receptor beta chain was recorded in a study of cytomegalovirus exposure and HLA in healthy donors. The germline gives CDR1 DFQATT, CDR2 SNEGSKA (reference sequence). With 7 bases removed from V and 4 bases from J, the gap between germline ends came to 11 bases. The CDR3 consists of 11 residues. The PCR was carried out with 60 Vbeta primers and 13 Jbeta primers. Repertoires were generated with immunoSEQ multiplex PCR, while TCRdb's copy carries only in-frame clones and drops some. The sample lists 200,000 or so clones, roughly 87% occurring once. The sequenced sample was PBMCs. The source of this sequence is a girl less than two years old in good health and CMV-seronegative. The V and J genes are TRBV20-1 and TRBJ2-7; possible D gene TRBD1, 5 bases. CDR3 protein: CSGGGPYEQYF. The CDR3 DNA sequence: TGCAGTGGGGGCGGTCCTTACGAGCAGTACTTC.